This T cell receptor beta chain was recorded in a study of human T cells and chemical hapten exposure. The CDR3 covers 15 residues. The junction had 7 bases not matched to a gene; V was cut back by 3 bases and J by 4 bases. Germline loops: CDR1 MDHEN, CDR2 SYDVKM. TCRdb reprocessed the RACE reads with MiXCR, giving one entry per CDR3 protein. Of around 60,000 distinct CDR3 sequences in the sample, 5.5% to 7.5% were seen once. Time point noted: pre-sensitization, week 0. Treatment meaning: therapeutic diphenylcyclopropenone sensitization with weekly scalp DPC. In every case, blood was obtained before the patch test was applied. RNA extraction used unfractionated whole blood as the source of total RNA.

The sequenced sample was whole blood, obtained in connection with sensitization to the hapten diphenylcyclopropenone (DPC). The chain combines TRBV28 with TRBJ1-2, with 8 nucleotides matching TRBD1. This TCR was recovered from a woman between 25 and 40 years old with alopecia areata. Some clones in this sample may be carry-over from other donors' samples. CDR3 sequence reads: CASSLLTGVVYGYTF. CDR3 DNA sequence: TGTGCCAGCAGTTTGCTGACAGGGGTTGTCTATGGCTACACCTTC.